This TCR beta chain appears in the sequencing data of a study of T cells in localized non-small cell lung cancer. Whole-study findings and limits: Sequence data derive from only one tumor region, so heterogeneity remains possible.

The trim removed 1 base at V and 3 bases at J, leaving 0 bases unmatched. Germline CDR1 reads SGHAT; CDR2 reads FQNNGV. This CDR3 is built from 13 residues. Some clones are missing from TCRdb's copy, which holds only in-frame ones; the method was immunoSEQ multiplex PCR. The data show about 52,000 clones, around 87% seen once. As concerns this clone: Its target is unknown.

This TCR was sampled from a female donor with stage II lung adenocarcinoma. Sequenced here: PBMCs, sampled before any cancer treatment. The V and J genes are TRBV11-2 and TRBJ2-7; 7 bases are a match to TRBD2. This CDR3 is CASSLGTSYEQYF. CDR3 nucleotides: TGTGCCAGCAGCTTAGGGACTAGCTACGAGCAGTACTTC.